This T cell receptor (beta chain) was retrieved from a study of control samples from healthy donors and cancer patients (dated by TCRdb to between 2020 and 2021). CDR1 and CDR2, per the germline V gene, are MNHEY and SVGAGI. Trimmed from V: 1 base; trimmed from J: 7 bases; junction bases lacking a gene match: 10. From its cysteine to its phenylalanine, the CDR3 spans 16 amino acids. Solely the CDR3 DNA is kept, with 48 bases framed from the first base. Library preparation employed the immunoSEQ multiplex PCR assay. Imported from immuneACCESS, the table was reduced by TCRdb to in-frame sequences with V and J called. These copies leave out some clones; in studies compared against another copy, an unresolved V gene accounts for under half, and the cause of the remainder is not known. A total of 200,000 to 250,000 clones appear in this sample, around 94% of them only once. The ten largest clonotypes hold around 1.5% of the sample.

In the case of this clone: This receptor's antigen is unknown. The sample holds no much larger clone one base away, and base qualities are not on file.

The TCR was taken from a man aged 50 or older in good health. The rearrangement combines TRBV6-5 with TRBJ1-2, with TRBD1 identical over 9 junction bases. The source material was blood. CDR3 reads: CASSYFKGTGTRGYTF. The sequenced DNA is TGTGCCAGCAGTTACTTCAAGGGGACAGGGACTCGTGGCTACACCTTC.